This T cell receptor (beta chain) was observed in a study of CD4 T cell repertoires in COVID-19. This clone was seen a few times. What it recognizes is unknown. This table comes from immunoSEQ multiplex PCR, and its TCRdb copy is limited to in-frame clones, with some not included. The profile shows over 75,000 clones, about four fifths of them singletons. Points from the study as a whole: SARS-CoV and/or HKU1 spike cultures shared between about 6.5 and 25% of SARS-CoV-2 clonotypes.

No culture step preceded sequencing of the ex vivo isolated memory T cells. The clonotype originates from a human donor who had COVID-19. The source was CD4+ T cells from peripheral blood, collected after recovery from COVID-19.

This CDR3 is CASSLERTTGEQYF. The CDR3 nucleotides are TGCGCCAGCAGCTTGGAACGGACCACGGGGGAGCAGTACTTC. This chain links TRBV5-1 with TRBJ2-7; a weak D match, TRBD2 (5 bases). Trimming removed 0 bases at V and 7 bases at J, with 14 bases between. This CDR3 contains 14 residues. Germline V CDR1 and CDR2: SGHRS, YFSETQ. The complete variable domain, with remaining parts taken from reference TRBV5-1 and TRBJ2-7, reads KAGVTQTPRYLIKTRGQQVTLSCSPISGHRSVSWYQQTPGQGLQFLFEYFSETQRNKGNFPGRFSGRQFSNSRSEMNVSTLELGDSALYLCASSLERTTGEQYFGPGTRLTVT.